The source of this T cell receptor (beta chain) is a study of T cells in Graves' hyperthyroidism and ophthalmopathy. Study observations and caveats: With a median lead of 6.5 months before onset, the model predicted ophthalmopathy.

If no ophthalmopathy progression occurred within 18 months, Graves' hyperthyroidism was stable. Extraction of PBMCs used roughly 9.3 ml of fresh peripheral blood. CDR3 length equals 14 residues. The V end was cut by 7 bases, the J end by 7 bases, with 17 bases between. The V gene's germline CDR1 is DFQATT and CDR2 SNEGSKA (reference sequence). This clonotype came up many times. What it recognizes is unknown. Authors of the study amplified TCR beta CDR3 regions from RNA transcripts. First-round RT-PCR targeting the TCR CDR3 was performed with the HTBI primer set. TCRdb passed the multiplex PCR reads through MiXCR, listing each CDR3 protein once. The sample consists of about 720,000 distinct CDR3 sequences, around 15% of them appearing once.

The chain couples TRBV20-1 to TRBJ1-6, with D tentatively TRBD1 (5 bases). Specimen: blood. The source of this sequence is a man aged 18 to 35 with Graves' hyperthyroidism. This CDR3 is CSVKGRGENSPLHF. The CDR3 DNA sequence: TGCAGTGTCAAGGGTAGGGGAGAAAATTCACCCCTCCACTTT.